These 29 T cell receptor beta chains came from one sample sequenced in a study of radiation and T cells in renal cell carcinoma. Clones were read by immunoSEQ multiplex PCR, and TCRdb kept only the in-frame ones, dropping some. Of 120,000 to 150,000 clones in the sample, approximately 86% were seen once. Time point defined: blood 4 weeks post-SBRT, at nephrectomy. Described treatment: 15 Gy SBRT to primary tumor, nephrectomy 4 weeks later. Source: blood, taken from a patient whose treatment included radiotherapy and nephrectomy. The receptors shown here come from a woman aged 50 to 60 with renal cell carcinoma.

This sequence joins TRBV18 and TRBJ1-5; 12 bases match TRBD1. Germline trimming cut 6 bases from V and 1 base from J; bases unmatched to any gene: 1. The CDR3 extends over 15 amino acids. CDR1 is KGHSH, CDR2 LQKENI, per germline. The CDR3 DNA sequence: TGTGCCAGCTCGGGACAGGGGGCCAGCAATCAGCCCCAGCATTTT. It specifies CASSGQGASNQPQHF.

The chain carries TRBV19 and TRBJ1-1; 7 bases fit TRBD1. V lost 6 bases to trimming and J lost 2 bases; unmatched junction nucleotides: 12. The CDR3 consists of 16 residues. Germline CDR1 reads LNHDA; CDR2 reads SQIVND (reference sequence). CDR3 DNA sequence: TGTGCCAGTAGGCTAGACACGGGACAGAGAAACACTGAAGCTTTCTTT. It is translated as CASRLDTGQRNTEAFF.

The chain carries TRBV5-6 and TRBJ2-7; D is undetermined. There are 12 residues in the CDR3. Germline V gene lookup returns CDR1 SGHDT and CDR2 YYEEEE. Between the trimmed V and J ends, which lost 0 bases and 8 bases, there was a span of 9 bases. CDR3 region: CASSLEAGQQYF. For the CDR3, the DNA is TGTGCCAGCAGCTTGGAGGCAGGTCAGCAGTACTTC.

Only a few counts were recorded for this clone. This chain connects TRBV5-1 to TRBJ1-2; D gene unclear. Germline CDR1 SGHRS, CDR2 YFSETQ. This CDR3 contains 14 residues. Trimming stripped 4 bases from V and 1 base from J, with 11 bases between. CDR3 loop: CASSPGAVNYGYTF. The CDR3 nucleotides read TGCGCCAGCAGCCCGGGTGCAGTTAACTATGGCTACACCTTC.

DNA for the CDR3: TGTGCCAGCAGTTTGGGCGGCACAGATACGCAGTATTTT. Encoded protein: CASSLGGTDTQYF. The chain is built from TRBV27 and TRBJ2-3, with no clear D. This CDR3 comprises 13 residues. Trimming cost V 3 bases and J 1 base, with 5 bases left between them. Germline assignment: CDR1 MNHEY and CDR2 SMNVEV (reference sequence).

The chain carries TRBV5-6 and TRBJ2-7, with TRBD1 identical over 8 bases. Germline CDR1 SGHDT, CDR2 YYEEEE. This CDR3 spans 14 amino acids. Trimming removed 4 bases from V and 3 bases from J; junction bases left unmatched: 6. This CDR3 is CASSRQGAGYEQYF. CDR3 nucleotide sequence: TGTGCCAGCAGCAGGCAGGGGGCTGGCTACGAGCAGTACTTC.

The CDR3 DNA is TGTGCCAGCAGTCTACGGGAAAACAGGATCCGTCAGACCCAGTACTTC. Protein: CASSLRENRIRQTQYF. V is TRBV5-6 and J is TRBJ2-5, with D perhaps TRBD1 or TRBD2 (5 bases each). Per germline, CDR1 SGHDT and CDR2 YYEEEE. CDR3 size: 16 residues. Deletions cut 5 bases from V and 6 bases from J, with 23 bases between.

This clone was seen once. The chain carries TRBV5-1 and TRBJ1-1, with 10 bases matching TRBD1. CDR1 and CDR2 from the germline V gene are SGHRS and YFSETQ. The CDR3 has 15 amino acids. Losses at the gene ends were 4 bases for V and 5 bases for J; bases not matched to a gene: 8. The DNA for the CDR3 is TGCGCCAGCAGCATGAGACAGGGGGCAGATACTGAAGCTTTCTTT. Translated, it gives CASSMRQGADTEAFF.

This chain links TRBV15 with TRBJ2-1; possibly TRBD2 for D (5 bases). CDR3 length: 18 residues. Deletions cut 0 bases from V and 2 bases from J, with 17 bases between. Germline loops: CDR1 LNHNV, CDR2 YYDKDF (reference sequence). For the CDR3, the DNA is TGTGCCACCAGCAGAGACCTGGCCGGGGTAAGGACCTACAATGAGCAGTTCTTC. This codes for CATSRDLAGVRTYNEQFF. Looking up the rest from reference TRBV15 and TRBJ2-1 gives the full variable domain: DAMVIQNPRYQVTQFGKPVTLSCSQTLNHNVMYWYQQKSSQAPKLLFHYYDKDFNNEADTPDNFQSRRPNTSFCFLDIRSPGLGDTAMYLCATSRDLAGVRTYNEQFFGPGTRLTVL.

The CDR3 DNA reads as TGTGCCAGCAGCTACGGACTAGCGAACACCGGGGAGCTGTTTTTT. Residues: CASSYGLANTGELFF. The rearrangement links TRBV7-6 to TRBJ2-2; 7 positions agree with TRBD2. Germline V gene sequence: CDR1 SGHVS, CDR2 FNYEAQ. The CDR3 is made up of 15 amino acids. Unmatched junction bases numbered 2, after V lost 4 bases and J lost 0 bases. Filled out from reference TRBV7-6 and TRBJ2-2, the complete variable domain reads GAGVSQSPRYKVTKRGQDVALRCDPISGHVSLYWYRQALGQGPEFLTYFNYEAQQDKSGLPNDRFSAERPEGSISTLTIQRTEQRDSAMYRCASSYGLANTGELFFGEGSRLTVL.

The DNA for the CDR3 is TGTGCCAGCAGCTTAGATAGGGGGGGAAGCAAATATGGCTACACCTTC. Protein sequence: CASSLDRGGSKYGYTF. The chain uses TRBV11-3 and TRBJ1-2, with a possible D match to TRBD1 (6 bases). From germline, CDR1 is SGHNT and CDR2 YENEEA. The V and J ends lost 0 bases and 5 bases respectively, with 16 bases between them. The CDR3 spans 16 residues.

This chain links TRBV5-6 with TRBJ1-2; D might be TRBD1 (5 bases). Trimming cost V 1 base and J 3 bases, with 7 bases left between them. The CDR3 runs 13 residues. In germline, CDR1 is SGHDT, CDR2 YYEEEE. CDR3 sequence (DNA): TGTGCCAGCAGCTTGCCGGGGCACTATGGCTACACCTTC. This sequence encodes CASSLPGHYGYTF.

This clone was seen more than once but under ten times. The chain links TRBV6-1 to TRBJ1-4; maybe TRBD1 (5 bases). This CDR3 region has 15 residues. The V end was cut by 3 bases, the J end by 4 bases, with 12 bases between. Germline V lookup: CDR1 MNHNS, CDR2 SASEGT. The CDR3 coding sequence is TGTGCCAGCAGTGAGCTTCAGGGTAGTAATGAAAAACTGTTTTTT. Amino acids: CASSELQGSNEKLFF.

The V and J genes are TRBV5-6 and TRBJ2-2; 11 positions match TRBD1. Germline V lookup: CDR1 SGHDT, CDR2 YYEEEE. V gave up 2 bases and J gave up 4 bases; unmatched junction bases: 4. The CDR3 has 16 amino acids. The DNA for the CDR3 is TGTGCCAGCAGCTTCCGGGACAGGGGGTCCACCGGGGAGCTGTTTTTT. Encoded protein: CASSFRDRGSTGELFF.

The chain recombines TRBV7-9 with TRBJ2-3; 8 positions agree with TRBD2. Trimming at V came to 4 bases and at J to 6 bases, leaving 6 bases not matched to a gene. The germline gives CDR1 SEHNR, CDR2 FQNEAQ (reference sequence). The CDR3 consists of 14 residues. CDR3 nucleotides: TGTGCCAGCAGCTCTGGCGGGAGGATTGATACGCAGTATTTT. It encodes CASSSGGRIDTQYF.

The CDR3 is CSARVLNEQFF. DNA of the CDR3: TGCAGTGCTAGAGTACTGAATGAGCAGTTCTTC. This chain joins TRBV20-1 and TRBJ2-1; D unclear. Germline CDR1 reads DFQATT; CDR2 reads SNEGSKA (reference sequence). The CDR3 contains 11 residues. Trimming removed 1 base at V and 7 bases at J, with 5 bases between.

The chain combines TRBV5-1 with TRBJ1-1; no clear D gene. V lost 2 bases, J lost 0 bases, and 5 bases lay in between. Germline CDR1 reads SGHRS; CDR2 reads YFSETQ. This CDR3 is 13 amino acids long. CDR3: CASSLRLNTEAFF. As DNA, the CDR3 is TGCGCCAGCAGCTTAAGGTTGAACACTGAAGCTTTCTTT.

This clone was counted a few times. This sequence joins TRBV10-1 and TRBJ1-1; a weak D match, TRBD1 (5 bases). CDR3 length equals 15 residues. Trimming took off 8 bases at V and 1 base at J, with 17 bases between the two ends. CDR1 is WNHNN and CDR2 is SYGVQD in the germline V gene (reference sequence). Here the CDR3 reads CASAEGAAENTEAFF. In DNA form, the CDR3 reads TGCGCCAGCGCGGAAGGGGCGGCGGAGAACACTGAAGCTTTCTTT.

This chain uses TRBV29-1 with TRBJ2-3; 9 nucleotides line up with TRBD2. Germline trimming cut 5 bases from V and 5 bases from J; bases unmatched to any gene: 8. The germline V gene encodes CDR1 SQVTM and CDR2 ANQGSEA. The length of the CDR3 is 14 residues. The chain's CDR3 is CSVLAGGPGDTQYF. In DNA, the CDR3 is TGCAGCGTTCTGGCGGGGGGGCCAGGAGATACGCAGTATTTT.

V usage is TRBV27 and J usage is TRBJ2-4; D possibly uses TRBD1 or TRBD2 (5 bases each). V gave up 3 bases and J gave up 6 bases, with 9 bases separating them. Germline-derived CDR1 and CDR2 are MNHEY and SMNVEV (reference sequence). This CDR3 has 13 amino acids. DNA for the CDR3: TGTGCCAGCAGTTTCCGGGACCCAAACATTCAGTACTTC. Its protein is CASSFRDPNIQYF.

J is TRBJ2-3 and V is TRBV18; tentative D call: TRBD1 (7 bases). Germline CDR1 and CDR2: KGHSH and LQKENI. The V end was cut by 0 bases, the J end by 3 bases, with 10 bases between. The CDR3 covers 15 residues. The CDR3 here is CASSPPTGRTDTQYF. Here the CDR3 DNA reads TGTGCCAGCTCACCACCGACAGGGAGGACAGATACGCAGTATTTT.

The rearrangement joins TRBV27 to TRBJ2-7; 11 bases align to TRBD2. Looked up from germline, CDR1 is MNHEY and CDR2 is SMNVEV (reference sequence). This CDR3 is built from 14 residues. The junction had 8 bases not matched to a gene; V was cut back by 6 bases and J by 7 bases. The CDR3: CASSLLAGEGEQYF. CDR3 sequence (DNA): TGTGCCAGCAGCCTACTAGCGGGAGAGGGTGAGCAGTACTTC.

The genes are TRBV4-1 and TRBJ2-3, with 9 positions matching TRBD1. With V trimmed by 2 bases and J by 5 bases, 8 bases remained unmatched. Germline values: CDR1 MGHRA, CDR2 YSYEKL. CDR3 length equals 16 residues. CDR3 bases: TGCGCCAGCAGCCAACCGGGACAGGGCCTTGGAGATACGCAGTATTTT. Translating gives CASSQPGQGLGDTQYF.

Written as DNA, the CDR3 is TGTGCCAGCGCCGGTACCGGGACAGGGGTCACCGGGGAGCTGTTTTTT. Protein: CASAGTGTGVTGELFF. The chain couples TRBV6-6 to TRBJ2-2, with 10 positions matching TRBD1. Trimming at V came to 8 bases and at J to 4 bases, leaving 10 bases not matched to a gene. This CDR3 is built from 16 residues. CDR1 is MNHNY, CDR2 SVGAGI, per germline (reference sequence).

The chain couples TRBV7-9 to TRBJ2-5, with a possible D match to TRBD2 (6 bases). There are 14 residues in the CDR3. Deletions cut 4 bases from V and 2 bases from J, with 11 bases between. Germline CDR1 SEHNR, CDR2 FQNEAQ (reference sequence). The CDR3 here is CASSWVGRQETQYF. The CDR3 DNA follows: TGTGCCAGCAGCTGGGTTGGGAGGCAAGAGACCCAGTACTTC. The full variable domain, with the rest looked up from reference TRBV7-9 and TRBJ2-5, is DTGVSQNPRHKITKRGQNVTFRCDPISEHNRLYWYRQTLGQGPEFLTYFQNEAQLEKSRLLSDRFSAERPKGSFSTLEIQRTEQGDSAMYLCASSWVGRQETQYFGPGTRLLVL.

In this sample, this clone turned up once. The rearrangement links TRBV5-5 to TRBJ1-5; D gene unclear. Germline V gives CDR1 SGHKS, CDR2 YYEKEE (reference sequence). V lost 4 bases, J lost 0 bases, and 11 bases lay in between. The CDR3 sequence is 15 residues long. The CDR3: CASSTGWGSNQPQHF. The CDR3 DNA reads TGTGCCAGCAGCACCGGGTGGGGTAGCAATCAGCCCCAGCATTTT.

This rearrangement joins TRBV7-8 to TRBJ2-2; D is unclear. Germline CDR1 is SGHVS and CDR2 is FQNEAQ. Trimming shortened V by 8 bases and J by 4 bases, and 8 bases separated the two germline ends. CDR3 size: 12 residues. The CDR3 DNA reads TGTGCCAGCGGTAGTCGCACCGGGGAGCTGTTTTTT. It is translated as CASGSRTGELFF.

This clone was seen a handful of times. This chain uses TRBV5-1 with TRBJ2-1, with D unclear. The CDR3 spans 12 residues. The V and J ends lost 1 base and 8 bases respectively, with 7 bases between them. CDR1 SGHRS and CDR2 YFSETQ come from the germline V gene. CDR3 nucleotides: TGCGCCAGCAGCTTGCCACCCGATGAGCAGTTCTTC. Residues: CASSLPPDEQFF.

The rearrangement links TRBV5-1 to TRBJ1-3; D unresolved. CDR3 length: 13 amino acids. Germline CDR1 SGHRS, CDR2 YFSETQ. V lost 4 bases, J lost 4 bases, and 9 bases lay in between. The CDR3 sequence: CASSQEDGNTIYF. CDR3 bases: TGCGCCAGCAGCCAAGAAGACGGAAACACCATATATTTT.